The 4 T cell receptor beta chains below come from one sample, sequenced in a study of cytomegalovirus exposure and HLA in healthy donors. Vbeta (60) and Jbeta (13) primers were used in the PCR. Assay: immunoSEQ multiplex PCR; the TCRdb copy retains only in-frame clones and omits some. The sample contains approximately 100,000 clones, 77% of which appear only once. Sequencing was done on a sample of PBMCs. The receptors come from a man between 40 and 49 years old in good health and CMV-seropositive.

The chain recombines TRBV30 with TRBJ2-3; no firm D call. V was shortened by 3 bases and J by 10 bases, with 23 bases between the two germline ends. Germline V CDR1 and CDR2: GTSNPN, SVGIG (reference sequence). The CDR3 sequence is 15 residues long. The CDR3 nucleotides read TGTGCCTGGAGCCCTCCCCTTCGACTGGCAAGACCGCAGTATTTT. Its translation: CAWSPPLRLARPQYF.

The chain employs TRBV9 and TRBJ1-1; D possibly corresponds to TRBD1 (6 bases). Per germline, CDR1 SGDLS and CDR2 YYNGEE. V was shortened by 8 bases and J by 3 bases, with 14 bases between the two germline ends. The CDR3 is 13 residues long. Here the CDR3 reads CASSSRGDTEAFF. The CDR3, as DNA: TGTGCCAGTTCCAGCAGGGGTGACACTGAAGCTTTCTTT.

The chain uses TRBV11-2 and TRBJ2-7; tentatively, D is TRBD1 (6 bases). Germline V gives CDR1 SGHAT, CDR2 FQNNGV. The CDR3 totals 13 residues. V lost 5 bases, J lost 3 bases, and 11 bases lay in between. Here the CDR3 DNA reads TGTGCCAGCAGCCGTACAGGGCTCTACGAGCAGTACTTC. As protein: CASSRTGLYEQYF.

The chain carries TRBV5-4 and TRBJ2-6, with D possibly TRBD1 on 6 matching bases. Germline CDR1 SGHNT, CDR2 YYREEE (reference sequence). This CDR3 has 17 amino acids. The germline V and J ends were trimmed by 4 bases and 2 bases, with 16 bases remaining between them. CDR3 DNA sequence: TGTGCCAGCAGCACCCGGACAGTGCCTACTGGGGCCAACGTCCTGACTTTC. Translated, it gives CASSTRTVPTGANVLTF. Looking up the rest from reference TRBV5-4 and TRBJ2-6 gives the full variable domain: ETGVTQSPTHLIKTRGQQVTLRCSSQSGHNTVSWYQQALGQGPQFIFQYYREEENGRGNFPPRFSGLQFPNYSSELNVNALELDDSALYLCASSTRTVPTGANVLTFGAGSRLTVL.